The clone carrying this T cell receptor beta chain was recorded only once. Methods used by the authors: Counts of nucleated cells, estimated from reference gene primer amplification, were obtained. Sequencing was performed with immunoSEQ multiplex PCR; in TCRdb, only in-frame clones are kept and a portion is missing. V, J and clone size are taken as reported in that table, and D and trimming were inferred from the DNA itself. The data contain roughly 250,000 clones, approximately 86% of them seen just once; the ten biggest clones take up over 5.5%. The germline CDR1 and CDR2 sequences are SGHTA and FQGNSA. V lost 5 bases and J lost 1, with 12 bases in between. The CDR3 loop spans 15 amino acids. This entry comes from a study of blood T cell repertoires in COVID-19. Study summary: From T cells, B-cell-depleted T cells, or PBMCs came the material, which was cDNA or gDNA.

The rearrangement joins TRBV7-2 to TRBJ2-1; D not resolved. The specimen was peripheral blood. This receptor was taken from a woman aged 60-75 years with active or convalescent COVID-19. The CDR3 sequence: CASSLGEPSYNEQFF. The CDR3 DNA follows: TGTGCCAGCAGCCTAGGAGAGCCTTCCTACAATGAGCAGTTCTTC.